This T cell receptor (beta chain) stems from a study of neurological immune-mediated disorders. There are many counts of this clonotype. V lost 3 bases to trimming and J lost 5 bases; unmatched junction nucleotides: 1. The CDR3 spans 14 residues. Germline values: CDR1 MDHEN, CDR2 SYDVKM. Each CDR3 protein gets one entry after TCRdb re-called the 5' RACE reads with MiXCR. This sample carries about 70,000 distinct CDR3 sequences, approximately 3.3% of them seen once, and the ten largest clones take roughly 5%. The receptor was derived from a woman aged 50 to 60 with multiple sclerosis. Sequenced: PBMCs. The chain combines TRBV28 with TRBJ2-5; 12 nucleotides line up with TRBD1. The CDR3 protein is CASSLGTGGETQYF. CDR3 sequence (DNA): TGTGCCAGCAGTTTGGGGACAGGGGGCGAGACCCAGTACTTC.